Listed below are T cell receptor beta chains from one sample, sequenced in a study of cytomegalovirus exposure and HLA in healthy donors. Only in-frame clones appear in the TCRdb table, and some are missing; sequencing was by immunoSEQ multiplex PCR. The sample has fewer than 200,000 clones, 85% to 90% seen once. The specimen sequenced was PBMCs. The source is a man aged 18 to 29 in good health and CMV-seropositive. Both conserved end residues are part of each CDR3. A D gene is named only where the DNA matches it firmly.

j_call: TRBJ2-2; d_call: TRBD2; v_call: TRBV7-3; cdr3_aa: CASSSSGSRAGELFF
j_call: TRBJ2-1; d_call: TRBD1; v_call: TRBV6-1; cdr3_aa: CASRVGQGSYNEQFF
j_call: TRBJ2-7; d_call: TRBD1; v_call: TRBV6-1; cdr3_aa: CASTEGWTGDEQYF
j_call: TRBJ2-1; d_call: TRBD2; v_call: TRBV18; cdr3_aa: CASSVGLAGVWDNEQFF
j_call: TRBJ2-1; d_call: .; v_call: TRBV19; cdr3_aa: CASSPFTPPIEQFF
j_call: TRBJ2-4; d_call: .; v_call: TRBV7-2; cdr3_aa: CASSLTSKNIQYF
j_call: TRBJ2-2; d_call: .; v_call: TRBV27; cdr3_aa: CASRSITGELFF
j_call: TRBJ1-5; d_call: .; v_call: TRBV18; cdr3_aa: CASSPYRNDQPQHF
j_call: TRBJ2-3; d_call: TRBD2; v_call: TRBV30; cdr3_aa: CAWSLAGALDTQYF
j_call: TRBJ1-5; d_call: .; v_call: TRBV6-1; cdr3_aa: CASSGGQKYSNQPQHF
j_call: TRBJ1-1; d_call: TRBD1; v_call: TRBV5-1; cdr3_aa: CASSYAGGTEAFF
j_call: TRBJ2-7; d_call: .; v_call: TRBV4-1; cdr3_aa: CASSQEGGGEDYEQYF
j_call: TRBJ2-7; d_call: TRBD1; v_call: TRBV5-4; cdr3_aa: CASSLGTGTNEQYF
j_call: TRBJ1-2; d_call: .; v_call: TRBV29-1; cdr3_aa: CSVEHLGARRF
j_call: TRBJ2-3; d_call: .; v_call: TRBV4-1; cdr3_aa: CASSQDGATTDTQYF
j_call: TRBJ2-7; d_call: TRBD2; v_call: TRBV6-5; cdr3_aa: CASRLAGISNYEQYF
j_call: TRBJ2-1; d_call: TRBD2; v_call: TRBV28; cdr3_aa: CASSYRGLAGGSYNEQFF